This T cell receptor (beta chain) was recovered during a study of T cell repertoires in cytomegalovirus infection. About the research overall: In the study, CMV epitopes included recently identified HLA-C-restricted and well-studied HLA-B-restricted ones. Public signatures in TCR beta pointed to CMV infection and matching HLA type.

This clonotype was seen ten or more times. Its antigen is not known. TCRdb independently ran MiXCR on the reads; one entry per CDR3 protein. The table has about 130,000 distinct CDR3 sequences, more than 30% seen once. General observations from the study: Ex vivo responses were dominated by HLA-C-restricted CMV-specific TCR beta clonotypes.

The CDR3 extends over 14 amino acids. The V gene's germline CDR1 is SGHVS and CDR2 FNYEAQ. V gave up 0 bases and J gave up 1 base, with 6 bases separating them. The sequenced sample was CD8+ T cells from cultured PBMCs, obtained from culture after CMV antigen stimulation. The receptor comes from a human donor in good health (CMV status not recorded). Some clones in this sample may be carry-over from other donors' samples. The chain employs TRBV7-6 and TRBJ2-5, with D tentatively TRBD2 (5 bases). DNA of the CDR3: TGTGCCAGCAGCTTAGCAGGAGGCCAAGAGACCCAGTACTTC. Translating it yields CASSLAGGQETQYF. The variable domain in full, completed from reference TRBV7-6 and TRBJ2-5, reads GAGVSQSPRYKVTKRGQDVALRCDPISGHVSLYWYRQALGQGPEFLTYFNYEAQQDKSGLPNDRFSAERPEGSISTLTIQRTEQRDSAMYRCASSLAGGQETQYFGPGTRLLVL.